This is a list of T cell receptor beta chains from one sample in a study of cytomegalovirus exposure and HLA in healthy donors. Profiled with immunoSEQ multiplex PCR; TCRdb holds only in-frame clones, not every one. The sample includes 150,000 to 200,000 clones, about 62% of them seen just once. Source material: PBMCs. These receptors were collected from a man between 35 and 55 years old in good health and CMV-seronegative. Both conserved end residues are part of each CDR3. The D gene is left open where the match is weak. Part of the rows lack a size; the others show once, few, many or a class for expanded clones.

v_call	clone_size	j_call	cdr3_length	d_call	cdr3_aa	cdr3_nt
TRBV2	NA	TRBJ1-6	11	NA	CASSTGLPLHF	TGTGCCAGCAGTACAGGGCTACCCCTCCACTTT
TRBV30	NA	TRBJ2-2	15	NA	CAWSTGEYGTGELFF	TGTGCCTGGAGTACCGGGGAATACGGCACCGGGGAGCTGTTTTTT
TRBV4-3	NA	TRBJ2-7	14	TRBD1	CASSRDRGTYEQYF	TGCGCCAGCAGCCGGGACAGGGGGACCTACGAGCAGTACTTC
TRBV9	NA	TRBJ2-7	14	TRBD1	CASSARTGAYEQYF	TGTGCCAGCAGCGCCCGGACAGGGGCTTACGAGCAGTACTTC
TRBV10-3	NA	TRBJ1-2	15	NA	CAIRQDSSRLNGYTF	TGTGCCATCAGACAGGACAGCTCACGTCTGAATGGCTACACCTTC
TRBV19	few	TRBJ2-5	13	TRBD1	CASRGQGGETQYF	TGTGCCAGCCGGGGACAGGGGGGAGAGACCCAGTACTTC
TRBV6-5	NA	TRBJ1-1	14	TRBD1	CASSEVQGSTEAFF	TGTGCCAGCAGTGAAGTACAGGGGTCCACTGAAGCTTTCTTT
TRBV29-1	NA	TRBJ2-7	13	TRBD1	CSVRPGGSYEQYF	TGCAGCGTTAGGCCAGGGGGATCCTACGAGCAGTACTTC
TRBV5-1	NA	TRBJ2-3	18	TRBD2	CASSLSGDVTISTDTQYF	TGCGCCAGCAGCTTGAGCGGGGACGTAACTATTAGCACAGATACGCAGTATTTT
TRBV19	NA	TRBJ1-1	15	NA	CASILSSSSNTEAFF	TGTGCCAGTATATTATCGAGTAGTTCGAACACTGAAGCTTTCTTT
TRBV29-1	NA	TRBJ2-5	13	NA	CSVEQAQVTAQYF	TGCAGCGTTGAACAAGCACAGGTCACGGCCCAGTACTTC
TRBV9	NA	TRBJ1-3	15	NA	CASSALGDIGNTIYF	TGTGCCAGCAGCGCTCTGGGGGACATAGGAAACACCATATATTTT
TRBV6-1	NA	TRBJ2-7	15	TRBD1	CASRASGTGPLGQYF	TGTGCCAGCAGGGCCTCCGGGACAGGTCCTCTAGGGCAGTACTTC
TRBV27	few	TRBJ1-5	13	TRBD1	CASSMDRDQPQHF	TGTGCCAGCAGTATGGACAGGGATCAGCCCCAGCATTTT
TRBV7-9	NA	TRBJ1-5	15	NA	CASSSQGEGNQPQHF	TGTGCCAGCAGCTCACAGGGAGAGGGCAATCAGCCCCAGCATTTT
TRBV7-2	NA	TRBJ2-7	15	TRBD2	CASSLASGGSYEQYF	TGTGCCAGCAGCTTAGCTAGCGGGGGCTCCTACGAGCAGTACTTC
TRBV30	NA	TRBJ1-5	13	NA	CAWSPTGNQPQHF	TGTGCCTGGAGCCCGACAGGAAATCAGCCCCAGCATTTT
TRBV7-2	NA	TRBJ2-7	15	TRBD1	CASSLRQGPTYEQYF	TGTGCCAGCAGCCTACGACAGGGGCCCACCTACGAGCAGTACTTC
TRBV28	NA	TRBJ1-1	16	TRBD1	CASYPPGQGGNTEAFF	TGTGCCAGTTACCCCCCGGGACAGGGGGGCAACACTGAAGCTTTCTTT
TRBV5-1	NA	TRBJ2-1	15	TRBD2	CASSSLAGGYNEQFF	TGCGCCAGCAGCAGCCTAGCGGGGGGATACAATGAGCAGTTCTTC
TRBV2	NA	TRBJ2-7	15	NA	CASSPQDPGYYEQYF	TGTGCCAGCAGTCCACAGGACCCTGGGTACTACGAGCAGTACTTC
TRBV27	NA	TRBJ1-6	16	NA	CASSPPQWGENSPLHF	TGTGCCAGCAGTCCTCCCCAATGGGGAGAAAATTCACCCCTCCACTTT
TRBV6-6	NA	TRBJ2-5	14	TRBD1	CASSQDRDQETQYF	TGTGCCAGCAGTCAGGACAGGGACCAAGAGACCCAGTACTTC
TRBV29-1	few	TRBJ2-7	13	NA	CSVRGVGVGEQYF	TGCAGCGTCAGGGGGGTGGGGGTGGGCGAGCAGTACTTC
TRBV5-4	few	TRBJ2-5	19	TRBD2	CASSPLVLTSGGRQETQYF	TGTGCCAGCAGCCCCCTCGTCTTGACTAGCGGGGGGCGGCAAGAGACCCAGTACTTC
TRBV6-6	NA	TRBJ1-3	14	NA	CASSYSTSRDTIYF	TGTGCCAGCAGTTACTCGACGAGTCGGGACACCATATATTTT
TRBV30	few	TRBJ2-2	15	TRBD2	CAWSFSGGVAGELFF	TGTGCCTGGAGTTTTAGCGGGGGGGTTGCCGGGGAGCTGTTTTTT
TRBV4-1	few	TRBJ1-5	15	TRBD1	CASSQDETGRQPQHF	TGCGCCAGCAGCCAAGACGAGACAGGGCGCCAGCCCCAGCATTTT
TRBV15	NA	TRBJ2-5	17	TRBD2	CATSRDPSLAAQETQYF	TGTGCCACCAGCAGAGATCCGTCCCTAGCGGCTCAAGAGACCCAGTACTTC
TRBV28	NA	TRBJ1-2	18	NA	CASILTGPGGALTNGYTF	TGTGCCAGCATCTTAACCGGGCCCGGAGGGGCGCTGACAAATGGCTACACCTTC
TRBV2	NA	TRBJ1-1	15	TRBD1	CASSEAFRQGGEAFF	TGTGCCAGCAGTGAAGCTTTTCGACAGGGCGGTGAAGCTTTCTTT
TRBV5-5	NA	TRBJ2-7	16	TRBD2	CASSARTSGTSYEQYF	TGTGCCAGCAGCGCTAGGACTAGCGGGACTTCCTACGAGCAGTACTTC
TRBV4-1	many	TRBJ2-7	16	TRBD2	CASSQDPGGLAYEQYF	TGCGCCAGCAGCCAAGATCCGGGAGGCCTCGCCTACGAGCAGTACTTC
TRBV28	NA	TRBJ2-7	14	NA	CASSLEGAGDEQYF	TGTGCCAGCAGTTTAGAGGGAGCTGGCGACGAGCAGTACTTC
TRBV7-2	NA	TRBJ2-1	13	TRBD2	CASRGSGGNEQFF	TGTGCCAGCAGGGGAAGCGGGGGCAATGAGCAGTTCTTC
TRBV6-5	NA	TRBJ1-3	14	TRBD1	CASRPRGHGNTIYF	TGTGCCAGCAGGCCTAGGGGGCATGGAAACACCATATATTTT
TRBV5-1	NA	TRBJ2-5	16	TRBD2	CASSLDPAGGLETQYF	TGCGCCAGCAGCTTGGATCCAGCGGGGGGCTTGGAGACCCAGTACTTC
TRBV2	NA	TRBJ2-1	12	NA	CASRETINEQFF	TGTGCCAGCAGGGAAACAATCAATGAGCAGTTCTTC
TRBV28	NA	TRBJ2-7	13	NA	CASSYPGTYEQYF	TGTGCCAGCAGCTATCCAGGAACCTACGAGCAGTACTTC
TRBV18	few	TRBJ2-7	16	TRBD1	CASSPQPDRSSYEQYF	TGTGCCAGCTCACCTCAGCCGGACAGGAGCTCCTACGAGCAGTACTTC
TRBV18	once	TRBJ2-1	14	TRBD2	CASSPRASGDEQFF	TGTGCCAGCTCACCCCGGGCTAGCGGAGATGAGCAGTTCTTC
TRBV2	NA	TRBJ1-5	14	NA	CASSEEGRIQPQHF	TGTGCCAGCAGTGAGGAAGGGAGGATTCAGCCCCAGCATTTT
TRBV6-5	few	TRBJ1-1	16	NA	CASSYSTASVNTEAFF	TGTGCCAGCAGTTACTCGACAGCTTCTGTGAACACTGAAGCTTTCTTT
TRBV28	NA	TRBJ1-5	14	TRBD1	CASRTTGGGQPQHF	TGTGCCAGCAGGACGACAGGGGGCGGTCAGCCCCAGCATTTT
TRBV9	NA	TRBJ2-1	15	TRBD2	CASSVVSGSLNEQFF	TGTGCCAGCAGCGTAGTGAGCGGGAGTCTGAATGAGCAGTTCTTC
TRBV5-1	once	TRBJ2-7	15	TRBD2	CASSFGTSGSYEQYF	TGCGCCAGCAGCTTTGGGACTAGCGGGTCCTACGAGCAGTACTTC
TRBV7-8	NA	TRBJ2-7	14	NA	CASSLAIQGHEQYF	TGTGCCAGCAGCTTAGCGATCCAGGGCCACGAGCAGTACTTC
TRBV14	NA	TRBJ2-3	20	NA	CASSHSFRTQGGGLTDTQYF	TGTGCCAGCAGCCATTCGTTCAGGACCCAGGGAGGGGGGCTTACAGATACGCAGTATTTT
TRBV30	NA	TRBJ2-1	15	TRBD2	CAWTGGLAGDNEQFF	TGTGCCTGGACAGGGGGACTAGCGGGAGACAATGAGCAGTTCTTC
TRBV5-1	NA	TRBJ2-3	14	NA	CASSLGTRTDTQYF	TGCGCCAGCAGCTTGGGTACACGCACAGATACGCAGTATTTT
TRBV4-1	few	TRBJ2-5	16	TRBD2	CASSQGLAGVGETQYF	TGCGCCAGCAGCCAGGGACTAGCGGGAGTGGGTGAGACCCAGTACTTC
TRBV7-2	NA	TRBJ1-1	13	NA	CASSSQTNTEAFF	TGTGCCAGCTCTTCACAAACGAACACTGAAGCTTTCTTT
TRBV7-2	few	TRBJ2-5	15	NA	CASSLGGRGRETQYF	TGTGCCAGCAGCTTAGGGGGAAGGGGTCGGGAGACCCAGTACTTC
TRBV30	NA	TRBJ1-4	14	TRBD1	CAWSSGQGSEKLFF	TGTGCCTGGAGTTCCGGACAGGGGAGCGAAAAACTGTTTTTT
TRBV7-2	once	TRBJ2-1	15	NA	CASSLVPSSYNEQFF	TGTGCCAGCAGCTTAGTTCCGAGCTCCTACAATGAGCAGTTCTTC
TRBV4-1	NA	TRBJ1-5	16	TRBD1	CASSQDGTGGDQPQHF	TGCGCCAGCAGCCAAGACGGGACAGGGGGAGATCAGCCCCAGCATTTT
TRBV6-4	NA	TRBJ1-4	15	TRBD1	CASSPGTGGNEKLFF	TGTGCCAGCAGTCCCGGGACAGGGGGGAATGAAAAACTGTTTTTT
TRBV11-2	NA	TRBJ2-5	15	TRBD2	CASSLSGTHQETQYF	TGTGCCAGCAGCTTAAGCGGGACTCACCAAGAGACCCAGTACTTC
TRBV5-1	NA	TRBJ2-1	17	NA	CASSFLNTIHSYNEQFF	TGCGCCAGCAGCTTCCTCAACACGATTCACTCCTACAATGAGCAGTTCTTC
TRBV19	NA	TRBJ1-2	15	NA	CASGYPFRRNYGYTF	TGTGCCAGTGGATACCCCTTCCGGCGGAACTATGGCTACACCTTC